Listed below are T cell receptor beta chains from one sample, sequenced in a study of regulatory T cells in long-lasting Graves disease. TCRdb passed the multiplex PCR reads through MiXCR, listing each CDR3 protein once. The sample has a few hundred thousand distinct CDR3 sequences, about a sixth seen once; the top ten hold about 25%. Separately, the same data were catalogued under a study of T cells in Graves' hyperthyroidism and ophthalmopathy.

Material: peripheral blood mononuclear cells (PBMCs), obtained at new diagnosis, from a patient treated with antithyroid drugs. The receptors were gathered from a woman aged 18-29 years with Graves disease. Both conserved end residues are part of each CDR3. D genes are given only for firm matches. Some rows have no size entry. The others give once, few or many, or a class for an expanded clone.

>TRBJ1-1|13|once|.|TRBV6-1
TGTGCCAGCACCCGACGGGGGAACACTGAAGCTTTCTTT
CASTRRGNTEAFF
>TRBJ2-7|12|many|.|TRBV28
TGTGCCAGCAGTTGGGACACCTACGAGCAGTACTTC
CASSWDTYEQYF
>TRBJ2-3|17|few|.|TRBV4-1
TGCGCCAGCAGCTTAGCTCGGTCGGCAGACTTTACAGATACGCAGTATTTT
CASSLARSADFTDTQYF
>TRBJ2-5|13|many|TRBD2|TRBV20-1
TGCAGTGTTCGAGCGGGAGTAACGGAGACCCAGTACTTC
CSVRAGVTETQYF
>TRBJ1-3|15|.|.|TRBV7-2
TGTGCCAGCAGCAGCACACAGGGCTCTGGAAACACCATATATTTT
CASSSTQGSGNTIYF
>TRBJ2-4|16|.|TRBD1|TRBV11-1
TGTGCCAGCAGTAGGGACAGGGCGGGAGCCAAAAACATTCAGTACTTC
CASSRDRAGAKNIQYF
>TRBJ2-1|16|.|TRBD2|TRBV19
TGTGCCAGTAGTATCAGACTAGCGGGAGGGAGGAATGAGCAGTTCTTC
CASSIRLAGGRNEQFF
>TRBJ1-2|13|.|.|TRBV4-2
TGTGCCAGTAGTATAACAGCGACCTATGGCTACACCTTC
CASSITATYGYTF
>TRBJ2-3|17|.|TRBD2|TRBV11-2
TGTGCCAGCAGCTTATTAGCGGGACTAGCGGTCACAGATACGCAGTATTTT
CASSLLAGLAVTDTQYF
>TRBJ2-7|13|few|.|TRBV20-1
TGCAGTGCTAGCCTGAGCGGTGCCTACGAGCAGTACTTC
CSASLSGAYEQYF
>TRBJ2-5|15|.|TRBD1|TRBV7-6
TGTGCCAGCAGCTTAGCCGGGACAGGGTTCGAGACCCAGTACTTC
CASSLAGTGFETQYF
>TRBJ2-7|16|many|TRBD2|TRBV5-4
TGTGCCAGCAGCAGGACTAGCGGGAGGTCCTCCTACGAGCAGTACTTC
CASSRTSGRSSYEQYF
>TRBJ2-5|15|.|.|TRBV7-2
TGTGCCAGCAGCTTACGACTGCCCACCCAAGAGACCCAGTACTTC
CASSLRLPTQETQYF
>TRBJ2-6|19|many|TRBD1|TRBV27
TGTGCCAGCAGTCAAAGATCGTCGGGACAGGGGGCTGGGGCCAACGTCCTGACTTTC
CASSQRSSGQGAGANVLTF
>TRBJ2-7|14|many|.|TRBV5-1
TGCGCCAGCAGCTTGGGGGGAGGCCGACTCGAGCAGTACTTC
CASSLGGGRLEQYF
>TRBJ2-7|12|.|.|TRBV27
TGTGCCAGCAGCCCATATGGCAGCGAGCAGTACTTC
CASSPYGSEQYF
>TRBJ1-2|13|.|.|TRBV20-1
TGCAGTGCTGTCGATGACCGCGGCTATGGCTACACCTTC
CSAVDDRGYGYTF
>TRBJ2-1|18|many|.|TRBV11-1
TGTGCCAGCAGCTTAGAGGGTGTTTGGGGGCGTCGAGGGAATGAGCAGTTCTTC
CASSLEGVWGRRGNEQFF
>TRBJ2-2|15|few|TRBD1|TRBV30
TGTGCCTGGAGTGTAGGGACAGGAACCTCCGGGGAGCTGTTTTTT
CAWSVGTGTSGELFF
>TRBJ2-7|14|.|.|TRBV19
TGTGCCAGTAGTATCGGCAGGGGCTCCTACGAGCAGTACTTC
CASSIGRGSYEQYF
>TRBJ1-5|15|many|.|TRBV19
TGTGCCAGTAGTATGAGTCACACCGTGGGTCAGCCCCAGCATTTT
CASSMSHTVGQPQHF
>TRBJ2-1|15|many|.|TRBV5-1
TGCGCCAGCAGCTTGCACGGGGGCCCCTACAATGAGCAGTTCTTC
CASSLHGGPYNEQFF
>TRBJ1-6|16|few|TRBD1|TRBV7-3
TGTGCCAGCAGCCTCAGGGGGCGTTCAAATAATTCACCCCTCCACTTT
CASSLRGRSNNSPLHF
>TRBJ2-5|13|many|.|TRBV5-6
TGTGCCAGCAGCTTGGTAGGGGACGAGACCCAGTACTTC
CASSLVGDETQYF
>TRBJ2-1|13|many|TRBD2|TRBV10-3
TGTGCCATCAAACGGGAGGGAGGGGATGAGCAGTTCTTC
CAIKREGGDEQFF
>TRBJ1-5|16|many|.|TRBV2
TGTGCCAGCAGTGAAGCGTCCAGGGTTTTTCATCAGCCCCAGCATTTT
CASSEASRVFHQPQHF